These 27 T cell receptor beta chains were all obtained from the same sample, sequenced in a study of blood T cell repertoires in COVID-19. Some clones are missing from TCRdb's copy, which holds only in-frame ones; the method was immunoSEQ multiplex PCR. The sample contains a few hundred thousand clones, under 90% of which appear only once. Material: peripheral blood. These receptors all stem from a woman in her thirties with COVID-19, enrolled during active disease.

The chain has TRBV9 and TRBJ1-2; 9 bases map to TRBD1. The CDR3 runs to 14 residues. Germline V lookup: CDR1 SGDLS, CDR2 YYNGEE. V lost 4 bases to trimming and J lost 9 bases; unmatched junction nucleotides: 10. The CDR3 DNA reads as TGTGCCAGCAGCACCAGGGGACAGGGCCGACGCTACACCTTC. Protein: CASSTRGQGRRYTF.

This chain joins TRBV18 and TRBJ1-1, with D uncertain. The ends were cut back, 0 bases at V and 1 base at J, with 9 bases in the middle. The CDR3 spans 15 residues. Germline CDR1 and CDR2: KGHSH and LQKENI. This chain's CDR3 is CASSPPRPGNTEAFF. CDR3 coding DNA: TGTGCCAGCTCACCACCTCGACCGGGGAACACTGAAGCTTTCTTT.

This chain connects TRBV21-1 to TRBJ2-7; the listed D gene, TRBD2, was not tested against the DNA. TRBV21-1 is shown as a pseudogene. The CDR3 is 12 residues long. The CDR3 loop is CPNPEGSHEQYF. CDR3 DNA: TGTCCCAACCCCGAGGGCAGCCACGAGCAGTACTTC.

The chain is built from TRBV21-1 and TRBJ1-1. TRBV21-1 is described as a pseudogene. This CDR3 region has 15 residues. CDR3 coding DNA: TGTGCCAGCAGCAAAGTCCCGGGGGACTGCGCTGAAGCTTTCTTT. It translates to CASSKVPGDCAEAFF.

The CDR3 here is CASSPDSGSGYTF. CDR3 DNA sequence: TGTGCCAGCAGCCCGGACAGTGGAAGTGGATACACCTTC. J is TRBJ1-2 and V is TRBV3-1 (or the pseudogene TRBV3-2); D perhaps matches TRBD1 (6 bases). Germline CDR1 is LGHDT and CDR2 is YNNKEL (reference sequence). The CDR3 spans 13 residues. V shed 4 bases and J shed 11 bases, with 17 bases lying between them.

The chain combines TRBV19 with TRBJ1-5; D is unresolved. The CDR3 has 15 residues. Germline CDR1 is LNHDA and CDR2 is SQIVND (reference sequence). V was shortened by 9 bases and J by 2 bases, with 17 bases between the two germline ends. In nucleotides, the CDR3 is TGTGCCAGCCATCGTCGCGGGGAGGGCAATCAGCCCCAGCATTTT. This translates into CASHRRGEGNQPQHF.

The chain uses TRBV5-1 and TRBJ2-1; the match to TRBD1 covers 7 bases. Per the germline V gene, CDR1 is SGHRS and CDR2 is YFSETQ. V lost 5 bases and J lost 9; bases outside the gene matches: 8. The CDR3 loop spans 13 amino acids. The CDR3 DNA sequence: TGCGCCAGCAGACAAGGGACAGTCGGTGAGCAGTTCTTC. Residues: CASRQGTVGEQFF.

The DNA of the CDR3 is TGCGCCAGCAGCTTGGCCTTTGGAGGGCCTAATGAAAAACTGTTTTTT. It specifies CASSLAFGGPNEKLFF. This sequence joins TRBV5-1 and TRBJ1-4; D gene ambiguous. The germline V gene encodes CDR1 SGHRS and CDR2 YFSETQ. V gave up 0 bases and J gave up 3 bases, with 12 bases separating them. The CDR3 has 16 amino acids.

The chain couples TRBV9 to TRBJ1-2; the D gene is possibly TRBD1 (5 bases). Trimming took off 0 bases at V and 3 bases at J, with 9 bases between the two ends. The germline V gene has CDR1 SGDLS and CDR2 YYNGEE. CDR3 length equals 14 residues. CDR3 residues: CASSVATTDYGYTF. The DNA of the CDR3 is TGTGCCAGCAGCGTAGCTACGACAGACTATGGCTACACCTTC.

The rearrangement joins TRBV24-1 to TRBJ2-1; the D is unclear. The CDR3 contains 16 residues. V was cut by 4 bases and J by 1 base, with 13 bases left in between. Germline loops: CDR1 KGHDR, CDR2 SFDVKD. Here the CDR3 reads CATSDSTGASYNEQFF. The DNA of the CDR3 is TGTGCCACCAGTGACTCCACCGGAGCTTCCTACAATGAGCAGTTCTTC.

This chain uses TRBV4-2 with TRBJ2-7, with D hard to call. Trimming pared 1 base from V and 2 bases from J, leaving 15 bases between. From germline, CDR1 is LGHNA and CDR2 YNFKEQ. CDR3 length: 16 residues. CDR3 bases: TGTGCCAGCAGCCAAGTGTCTGACTGGCAAACCTACGAGCAGTACTTC. Encoded protein: CASSQVSDWQTYEQYF.

V is TRBV12-3 or TRBV12-4 and J is TRBJ2-1; TRBD2 is a possible D gene (5 bases). With 6 bases removed from V and 7 bases from J, the gap between germline ends came to 10 bases. This CDR3 spans 12 amino acids. In DNA, the CDR3 is TGTGCCAGCAGCCCCGGGGTGAATGAGCAGTTCTTC. Its protein is CASSPGVNEQFF.

J is TRBJ2-2 and V is TRBV6-4; 10 bases line up with TRBD2. The CDR3 loop spans 14 amino acids. V lost 6 bases to trimming and J lost 6 bases; unmatched junction nucleotides: 4. Germline V gene lookup returns CDR1 MRHNA and CDR2 SNTAGT. The CDR3 nucleotides are TGTGCCAGCAGAAGGACTAGCGGTCCCGGGGAGCTGTTTTTT. It encodes CASRRTSGPGELFF.

The V call is TRBV6-5, the J call TRBJ1-2, with 7 bases aligning to TRBD1. The germline gives CDR1 MNHEY, CDR2 SVGAGI. The CDR3 sequence is 14 residues long. V lost 5 bases to trimming and J lost 3 bases; unmatched junction nucleotides: 6. CDR3 residues: CASSRQGNDYGYTF. CDR3 DNA: TGTGCCAGCAGTCGACAGGGCAATGACTATGGCTACACCTTC.

J is TRBJ2-1 and V is TRBV11-2; perhaps TRBD2 as D (7 bases). Germline CDR1 is SGHAT and CDR2 is FQNNGV. V gave up 1 base and J gave up 9 bases, with 19 bases separating them. The length of the CDR3 is 16 residues. CDR3 coding DNA: TGTGCCAGCAGCTTAGTAGGGGGGGGGCATTCTGGTGAGCAGTTCTTC. This encodes CASSLVGGGHSGEQFF.

The chain has TRBV7-9 and TRBJ2-7; D is ambiguous. Per the germline V gene, CDR1 is SEHNR and CDR2 is FQNEAQ (reference sequence). V lost 8 bases and J 2 bases, leaving 10 bases between the germline ends. CDR3 size: 12 residues. In DNA form, the CDR3 reads TGTGCCAGCGGTCGCGATGCCTACGAGCAGTACTTC. It yields the protein CASGRDAYEQYF.

This chain connects TRBV7-6 to TRBJ2-3, with TRBD2 identical over 8 bases. This CDR3 is 16 amino acids long. The germline CDR1 and CDR2 sequences are SGHVS and FNYEAQ. The trim removed 4 bases at V and 4 bases at J, leaving 10 bases unmatched. The CDR3 is CASSSILSGGADTQYF. The DNA for the CDR3 is TGTGCCAGCAGCTCCATATTAAGCGGGGGCGCAGATACGCAGTATTTT.

The chain has TRBV10-1 and TRBJ2-2; D not resolved. The CDR3 extends over 14 amino acids. CDR1 is WNHNN and CDR2 is SYGVQD in the germline V gene (reference sequence). The V end was cut by 4 bases, the J end by 7 bases, with 13 bases between. The CDR3 DNA is TGCGCCAGCAGTGGTGAGGCTCTCGGCGGGGAGCTGTTTTTT. It yields the protein CASSGEALGGELFF.

This chain uses TRBV9 with TRBJ2-3; TRBD2 is a possible D gene (5 bases). The germline V gene encodes CDR1 SGDLS and CDR2 YYNGEE. The CDR3 totals 14 residues. Trimming removed 4 bases at V and 2 bases at J, with 11 bases between. The CDR3, as DNA: TGTGCCAGCAGCCTCCAAGCGGCCACAGATACGCAGTATTTT. Translated: CASSLQAATDTQYF.

The rearrangement links TRBV6-6 to TRBJ1-6; 10 positions agree with TRBD1. The CDR3 is made up of 16 amino acids. Per germline, CDR1 MNHNY and CDR2 SVGAGI (reference sequence). V gave up 6 bases and J gave up 3 bases; unmatched junction bases: 5. CDR3 residues: CASSSGTGVYNSPLHF. The CDR3 DNA reads as TGTGCCAGCAGCTCCGGGACAGGGGTCTATAATTCACCCCTCCACTTT.

For this clone: The sample has other DNA sequences that encode this CDR3 too. This chain links TRBV12-3 or TRBV12-4 with TRBJ1-5; D may be TRBD1 (5 bases). Trimming removed 6 bases from V and 5 bases from J, with 11 bases in between. This CDR3 has 13 amino acids. The CDR3 DNA reads TGTGCCAGCAGCTTGGGGGGGGATCAGCCCCAGCATTTT. This gives the protein CASSLGGDQPQHF.

The J gene is TRBJ1-2, the V gene TRBV6-5, with D perhaps matching TRBD1 (6 bases). CDR1 is MNHEY and CDR2 is SVGAGI in the germline V gene. With 5 bases removed from V and 0 bases from J, the gap between germline ends came to 10 bases. The CDR3 has 14 residues. The CDR3 reads CASSTGIANYGYTF. The CDR3 nucleotides are TGTGCCAGCAGTACAGGGATTGCTAACTATGGCTACACCTTC.

This rearrangement joins TRBV2 to TRBJ2-2; 9 positions agree with TRBD2. J lost 6 bases, V lost 5 bases, and 4 bases had no gene match. This CDR3 contains 14 residues. Germline V gives CDR1 SNHLY, CDR2 FYNNEI. CDR3 nucleotide sequence: TGTGCCAGCAGTAGGTCTAGCGGGGCCGGGGAGCTGTTTTTT. Protein product: CASSRSSGAGELFF.

This chain uses TRBV18 with TRBJ1-1; D is undetermined. The CDR3 has 14 residues. Trimming stripped 2 bases from V and 5 bases from J, with 12 bases between. CDR1 and CDR2 (germline): KGHSH, LQKENI. The chain's CDR3 is CASSPGGAGTEAFF. CDR3 DNA sequence: TGTGCCAGCTCACCAGGTGGCGCGGGGACTGAAGCTTTCTTT.

This chain links TRBV7-6 with TRBJ2-5; 10 bases match TRBD1. This CDR3 is 18 amino acids long. In germline, CDR1 is SGHVS, CDR2 FNYEAQ. V lost 1 base and J lost 5; bases outside the gene matches: 13. The CDR3 bases are TGTGCCAGCAGCTTAGGGGGACCGGGACAGGGGAGGCGGGAGACCCAGTACTTC. Translating it yields CASSLGGPGQGRRETQYF.

This chain joins TRBV19 and TRBJ2-7; possibly TRBD2 for D (5 bases). V was trimmed by 9 bases and J by 2 bases, leaving 11 bases between them. Germline-derived CDR1 and CDR2 are LNHDA and SQIVND (reference sequence). The CDR3 is 12 amino acids. The CDR3 loop is CASGPGTYEQYF. DNA for the CDR3: TGTGCCAGCGGGCCGGGAACCTACGAGCAGTACTTC. Together with reference TRBV19 and TRBJ2-7, the CDR3 gives the full variable domain: DGGITQSPKYLFRKEGQNVTLSCEQNLNHDAMYWYRQDPGQGLRLIYYSQIVNDFQKGDIAEGYSVSREKKESFPLTVTSAQKNPTAFYLCASGPGTYEQYFGPGTRLTVT.

Remarks on this clone: Other DNA sequences within the sample encode an identical CDR3. CDR3 sequence (DNA): TGTGCCAGCAGCTTAGGGGGGGGTACTTACGAGCAGTACTTC. Translated, it gives CASSLGGGTYEQYF. The chain links TRBV11-2 to TRBJ2-7; 7 positions agree with TRBD2. Trimming removed 1 base from V and 4 bases from J; junction bases left unmatched: 4. Per the germline V gene, CDR1 is SGHAT and CDR2 is FQNNGV. The CDR3 loop spans 14 amino acids.